Detailed here is one TCR beta chain. The antigen it recognizes is unknown. Base quality data are lacking; no much larger clone is found one base away. The CDR3 runs 12 amino acids, cysteine and phenylalanine included. The DNA shown is the 36-base CDR3, in frame from base 1. V ends up 3 bases short and J 11 bases short, with an unmatched junction base count of 7. The germline V gene yields SGHRS for CDR1 and YFSETQ for CDR2. The data belong to a study of blood T cell repertoires in COVID-19 (dated by TCRdb to the early 2020s). In terms of the full investigation: Collaborator samples came from the United States, Italy and Spain and covered acute and convalescent phases of COVID-19. Deeply sampled blood TCRbeta repertoires from subjects exposed to, actively infected with, or recovered from COVID-19 were included in the dataset. The prospective study material was composed of cDNA or gDNA derived from T cells, B-cell-depleted T cells, or PBMCs. Where available, HLA class I and class II types were obtained from metadata supplied by the sample provider rather than from assay-based typing. The repertoires were released in a freely available public database intended as a resource for research on the immune response to SARS-CoV-2. The samples were drawn from the first 160 participants of the ongoing ImmuneRACE study and from some 1,300 subjects provided by 6 global collaborators. Sample metadata almost always included a de-identified subject ID, COVID-19 status, age in years and sex.

At one collaborating source in Seattle, patients were enrolled during active infection and were followed longitudinally through the course of disease. The collaborating institutions used their own protocols to collect whole blood in K2EDTA tubes. For TCRbeta analysis, collaborator samples were shipped as frozen whole blood, as isolated PBMCs, or as DNA extracted from either sample type. The immunoSEQ Assay, a bias-controlled multiplex PCR, was used to amplify TCRbeta CDR3 regions from genomic DNA. The paper's processing steps were these. The number of nucleated cells in each sample was estimated by amplification of reference gene primers within the assay. To quantify the absolute abundance of each unique TCRbeta CDR3 rearrangement, sequence reads were collapsed and filtered. For each sample, productive Simpson clonality was calculated as the square root of Simpson's diversity index across productive rearrangements. TCRdb holds this immuneACCESS table with in-frame rearrangements only. Some clones are missing; in checked studies, unresolved V genes explain under half, and the rest has no known cause. The DNA was the basis for D and trimming; V, J and clone size are from that table. The sample includes 300,000 to 350,000 clones, with roughly 87% observed a single time. The ten largest clones represent roughly 8.9% of the sample.

What the research found in general, with its limitations: The amount of clinical and demographic metadata varied by source and participant and was provided uncurated.

Sequencing was done on a sample of peripheral blood. The receptor comes from a man aged 25 to 40 with COVID-19, enrolled during active disease. This chain joins TRBV5-1 to TRBJ1-1, with 7 bases aligning to TRBD1. The encoded CDR3 is CASSYPDRAAFF. The sequenced DNA is TGCGCCAGCAGCTATCCCGACAGGGCCGCTTTCTTT.